This TCR beta chain came from a study of naive and memory T cell subsets. An equimolar mix of two oligonucleotides served as the beta constant-region primer for TRBC1 and TRBC2. Ligated cDNA was amplified by four rounds of PCR with nested alpha and beta constant-region primers and SP2. TCRdb ran MiXCR on the UMI-ligation and nested PCR reads and lists one entry per CDR3 protein. The data hold approximately 85,000 distinct CDR3 sequences, with over 7% observed a single time. V dropped 3 bases and J dropped 6 bases, with 15 bases sitting between them. The CDR3 covers 15 residues. Germline CDR1 SEHNR, CDR2 FQNEAQ (reference sequence). Study-wide results and caveats: In naive cells, over 90% of TCR sequences were seen only once. TCR counts from RNA may reflect activation-linked expression changes.

A few counts support this clonotype. Antigen specificity is unknown. Four subsets defined by CD45RA and CD27 were sorted after CD3, CD4, CD8 and live/dead staining. This sequence joins TRBV7-9 and TRBJ2-1; perhaps TRBD2 as D (6 bases). The sequence came from a human donor in good health. Sample: central memory CD4+ T cells from blood. Here the CDR3 reads CASSLGQAGSNEQFF. DNA of the CDR3: TGTGCCAGCAGCTTGGGGCAGGCGGGGAGCAATGAGCAGTTCTTC.